This record looks at one T cell receptor beta chain sequence and its context. This sample is part of a study of blood T cell repertoires in COVID-19. Whole-study context: COVID-19 samples from acute and convalescent phases originated in the United States, Italy and Spain.

Germline lookup yields CDR1 SGHVS and CDR2 FQNEAQ. Trimming removed 5 bases from V and 11 bases from J; junction bases left unmatched: 12. This CDR3 spans 14 amino acids. Those who participated ranged in age from roughly 18 to 90 years and resided in 20 to 25 US areas. The data were produced by immunoSEQ multiplex PCR, yet TCRdb's version contains in-frame clones alone and is incomplete. The table has about 210,000 clones, around four fifths seen once. V is TRBV7-8 and J is TRBJ1-1; 9 bases are a match to TRBD1. The sequenced sample was PBMCs or T cells enriched from blood (not recorded which). This clonotype originated in a man aged 35 to 55 who had recovered from COVID-19. CDR3 coding DNA: TGTGCCAGCAGCCGAGGACAGGGGTCGGGTCGGGCTTTCTTT. Encoded protein: CASSRGQGSGRAFF.